This paragraph covers one T cell receptor beta chain sequence. The antigen is undetermined. It was with 60 Vbeta and 13 Jbeta primers that the PCR ran. In the source study's methods: Per a later analysis, the number of unique TCR beta chains was about 80 million, of which about 11 million were shared. Sequencing was performed with immunoSEQ multiplex PCR; in TCRdb, only in-frame clones are kept and a portion is missing. Clone size and the V and J calls come from that table; the DNA yielded D and trimming. Here the sample table reports over 200,000 clones. The CDR3 sequence is 15 residues long. Per the germline V gene, CDR1 is SGHTA and CDR2 is FQGNSA. Trimming cost V 5 bases and J 5 bases; bases outside gene matches: 8. These data belong to a study of cytomegalovirus exposure and HLA in healthy donors. Overall study findings and caveats: Links to common viral pathogens appeared, in a later analysis, for several of the most significant clusters. The study listed under 200 cytomegalovirus-associated TCR beta chains.

The sequenced material came from PBMCs. The gene calls are TRBV7-2 and TRBJ2-2; 7 bases align to TRBD2. The source of this sequence is a woman between 25 and 40 years old in good health and CMV-seropositive. The CDR3 DNA follows: TGTGCCAGCAGCCCCCGGGGAGCGGGAACCGGGGAGCTGTTTTTT. Its translation is CASSPRGAGTGELFF.